The next 26 T cell receptor beta chains were all read from a single sample in a study of blood T cells in healthy people across ages. Using a J-beta primer mix together with a sample-barcoded 5' primer, a second PCR was run for roughly 7 to 12 cycles. TCRdb re-derived calls from the 5' RACE reads in MiXCR, one entry per CDR3 protein. This table holds over 1.5 million distinct CDR3 sequences, just under 50% found once. The sequenced sample was blood. Every receptor here comes from a woman aged 40-49 years in good health.

The V gene is TRBV7-2, the J gene TRBJ1-5; D remains ambiguous. Germline-derived CDR1 and CDR2 are SGHTA and FQGNSA. The V and J ends lost 5 bases and 0 bases respectively, with 8 bases between them. The CDR3 sequence is 14 residues long. This chain's CDR3 is CASSKDVSNQPQHF. The CDR3 bases are TGTGCCAGCAGCAAGGACGTTAGCAATCAGCCCCAGCATTTT. Full variable domain (outside the CDR3, taken from reference TRBV7-2 and TRBJ1-5): GAGVSQSPSNKVTEKGKDVELRCDPISGHTALYWYRQSLGQGLEFLIYFQGNSAPDKSGLPSDRFSAERTGGSVSTLTIQRTQQEDSAVYLCASSKDVSNQPQHFGDGTRLSIL.

This clonotype was counted between two and nine times. The genes are TRBV29-1 and TRBJ1-2; a possible D gene is TRBD1 (5 bases). The CDR3 is 13 amino acids. Germline V gene lookup returns CDR1 SQVTM and CDR2 ANQGSEA. The V end lost 8 bases, the J end lost 7 bases, and 20 bases lay between the germline ends. In nucleotides, the CDR3 is TGCAGCATGACGGGGGGTACTTCTGGTGGCTACACCTTC. Protein: CSMTGGTSGGYTF.

V usage is TRBV29-1 and J usage is TRBJ2-4; perhaps TRBD2 as D (5 bases). This CDR3 has 11 residues. Germline V CDR1 and CDR2: SQVTM, ANQGSEA. Trimming took 0 bases from V and 15 from J, leaving 12 bases between them. DNA for the CDR3: TGCAGCGTTGAAGAGCCCGGGAATAGGTACTTC. Encoded protein: CSVEEPGNRYF.

This clonotype was seen only a few times. The rearrangement uses TRBV20-1 and TRBJ2-7; possibly TRBD2 for D (6 bases). CDR3 length: 16 residues. Trimming removed 6 bases at V and 0 bases at J, with 21 bases between. Germline V gene lookup returns CDR1 DFQATT and CDR2 SNEGSKA (reference sequence). The CDR3 spells CSATGLTRTYSYEQYF. CDR3 DNA sequence: TGCAGTGCAACGGGACTCACAAGAACATACTCCTACGAGCAGTACTTC.

This clonotype has more than one count but fewer than ten. This rearrangement joins TRBV6-2 or TRBV6-3 to TRBJ2-1; D might be TRBD1 (7 bases). V was pared by 5 bases and J by 13 bases, with 21 bases between. The germline CDR1 and CDR2 sequences are MNHEY and SVGEGT. This CDR3 has 14 amino acids. The CDR3 coding sequence is TGTGCCAGCAGTCCCAGGGGGGATCGGGAGACCCAGTTCTTC. This codes for CASSPRGDRETQFF.

This clonotype was counted a few times. The chain uses TRBV4-2 and TRBJ2-5; tentatively, D is TRBD1 (5 bases). V lost 0 bases, J lost 2 bases, and 13 bases lay in between. Germline assignment: CDR1 LGHNA and CDR2 YNFKEQ. This CDR3 comprises 16 residues. Written as DNA, the CDR3 is TGTGCCAGCAGCCAAGATAGTGGGGCGGAGCAAGAGACCCAGTACTTC. It translates to CASSQDSGAEQETQYF.

In this sample, this clonotype turned up a few times. The chain links TRBV7-2 to TRBJ2-7; D possibly matches TRBD1 or TRBD2 (5 bases each). The CDR3 loop spans 13 amino acids. V lost 1 base to trimming and J lost 7 bases, with 11 bases between them. The germline V gene has CDR1 SGHTA and CDR2 FQGNSA. The CDR3 is CASSLVEGSEQYF. CDR3 sequence (DNA): TGTGCCAGCAGCTTAGTAGAGGGGTCGGAGCAGTACTTC.

This chain joins TRBV9 and TRBJ2-3, with 11 bases aligning to TRBD2. V shed 7 bases, J shed 0 bases, and the junction held 7 bases outside the gene matches. Per germline, CDR1 SGDLS and CDR2 YYNGEE. The CDR3 covers 16 residues. The chain's CDR3 is CASGLTSGVSTDTQYF. In DNA, the CDR3 is TGTGCCAGCGGTTTGACTAGCGGGGTTAGCACAGATACGCAGTATTTT.

This clonotype occurred a few times. The rearrangement uses TRBV7-6 and TRBJ2-7; tentatively, D is TRBD2 (6 bases). Germline CDR1 SGHVS, CDR2 FNYEAQ. The ends were cut back, 5 bases at V and 2 bases at J, with 16 bases in the middle. The CDR3 runs 15 residues. CDR3 coding DNA: TGTGCCAGCAGCCAACGACCGGGGGTGGCCTACGAGCAGTACTTC. Its protein product is CASSQRPGVAYEQYF.

V and J are TRBV28 and TRBJ2-4; D is unresolved. This CDR3 has 11 residues. The V end was cut by 8 bases, the J end by 9 bases, with 11 bases between. CDR1 is MDHEN, CDR2 SYDVKM, per germline. The DNA of the CDR3 is TGTGCCAGCGAATTGCAAAGCATTCAGTACTTC. It codes for CASELQSIQYF.

This clonotype showed up just once. The gene calls are TRBV7-9 and TRBJ2-5; 9 bases map to TRBD1. V was pared by 2 bases and J by 2 bases, with 9 bases of the junction left unmatched. CDR1 is SEHNR and CDR2 is FQNEAQ in the germline V gene (reference sequence). This CDR3 comprises 17 residues. The CDR3 sequence is CASSLSRGGQGQETQYF. CDR3 sequence (DNA): TGTGCCAGCAGCTTATCCAGGGGGGGACAGGGACAAGAGACCCAGTACTTC.

The chain recombines TRBV20-1 with TRBJ2-2; tentatively, D is TRBD2 (6 bases). V shed 5 bases and J shed 9 bases, with 16 bases lying between them. Germline V gene lookup returns CDR1 DFQATT and CDR2 SNEGSKA (reference sequence). This CDR3 spans 13 amino acids. In DNA, the CDR3 is TGCAGTGCTCCCGGCGGGGCCTCTCGGGAGCTGTTTTTT. Translating gives CSAPGGASRELFF.

This chain connects TRBV6-2 or TRBV6-3 to TRBJ2-5; TRBD2 matches at 9 bases. The V segment lost 0 bases and the J segment 11 bases; nucleotides outside the gene matches: 16. Per the germline V gene, CDR1 is MNHEY and CDR2 is SVGEGT. This CDR3 is 17 amino acids long. CDR3 DNA sequence: TGTGCCAGCAGTTACTCGATTGCTAGCGGGATGTACAATGAGCAGTACTTC. Protein product: CASSYSIASGMYNEQYF.

This clonotype was seen more than once but under ten times. The rearrangement joins TRBV9 to TRBJ2-1, with 7 bases matching TRBD2. Germline CDR1 reads SGDLS; CDR2 reads YYNGEE. CDR3 length equals 16 residues. Trimming removed 4 bases from V and 3 bases from J; junction bases left unmatched: 10. The CDR3 loop is CASSLQAGRSYNEQFF. The DNA of the CDR3 is TGTGCCAGCAGCCTCCAAGCGGGGCGGAGCTACAATGAGCAGTTCTTC.

The chain employs TRBV3-1 and TRBJ2-6; D unclear. Germline CDR1 LGHDT, CDR2 YNNKEL (reference sequence). The germline V and J ends were trimmed by 0 bases and 0 bases, with 9 bases remaining between them. The CDR3 loop spans 17 amino acids. In DNA form, the CDR3 reads TGTGCCAGCAGCCAAGACCCTGATGGCTCTGGGGCCAACGTCCTGACTTTC. This gives the protein CASSQDPDGSGANVLTF.

The V and J genes are TRBV6-5 and TRBJ2-7; possible D gene TRBD1, 6 bases. Germline V gene lookup returns CDR1 MNHEY and CDR2 SVGAGI. Trimming shortened V by 0 bases and J by 5 bases, and 14 bases separated the two germline ends. The CDR3 runs to 15 residues. The CDR3 spells CASSYSVGARNEQYF. As DNA, the CDR3 is TGTGCCAGCAGTTACTCAGTGGGGGCTCGTAACGAGCAGTACTTC.

This chain connects TRBV12-3 or TRBV12-4 to TRBJ1-5, with 7 nucleotides matching TRBD1. J lost 0 bases, V lost 6 bases, and 8 bases had no gene match. The CDR3 runs 16 residues. CDR3 bases: TGTGCCAGCAGCCTCAGGACAGGACCTAGCAATCAGCCCCAGCATTTT. The encoded protein is CASSLRTGPSNQPQHF.

The CDR3 reads CASSLSTKTIYGYTF. CDR3 bases: TGTGCCAGCAGTTTATCGACAAAGACTATCTATGGCTACACCTTC. This sequence joins TRBV27 and TRBJ1-2; D ambiguous. The germline V gene encodes CDR1 MNHEY and CDR2 SMNVEV (reference sequence). The CDR3 has 15 amino acids. Deletions cut 0 bases from V and 4 bases from J, with 12 bases between.

The chain combines TRBV20-1 with TRBJ2-5; possibly TRBD2 for D (6 bases). The J call may be faulty, since TRBJ2-7 better matches the DNA end. The CDR3 runs 14 residues. In germline, CDR1 is DFQATT, CDR2 SNEGSKA (reference sequence). The CDR3 reads CSARDLRGDYEQYF. CDR3 nucleotide sequence: TGCAGTGCTAGAGATTTGCGGGGTGACTACGAGCAGTACTTC.

This chain joins TRBV29-1 and TRBJ1-2; TRBD1 might be the D (6 bases). Germline loops: CDR1 SQVTM, CDR2 ANQGSEA. This CDR3 comprises 15 residues. Trimming cost V 3 bases and J 6 bases, with 20 bases left between them. CDR3 amino acids: CSVDGYDAGDNGYTF. The CDR3 DNA sequence: TGCAGCGTTGATGGTTATGATGCAGGGGACAATGGCTACACCTTC.

The V and J genes are TRBV6-2 or TRBV6-3 and TRBJ2-3; D is unclear. This CDR3 has 15 residues. V gave up 6 bases and J gave up 2 bases, with 15 bases separating them. CDR1 MNHEY and CDR2 SVGEGT come from the germline V gene. The CDR3 nucleotides are TGTGCCAGCAGATCCCTTGGTCGGACCACAGATACGCAGTATTTT. This translates into CASRSLGRTTDTQYF.

The rearrangement links TRBV6-6 to TRBJ1-5; TRBD1 matches 9 bases. Germline V gene sequence: CDR1 MNHNY, CDR2 SVGAGI (reference sequence). Losses at the gene ends were 7 bases for V and 7 bases for J; bases not matched to a gene: 8. The CDR3 is made up of 14 amino acids. Here the CDR3 DNA reads TGTGCCAGCACCATTAGGACAGGGGAACAGCCCCAGCATTTT. This sequence encodes CASTIRTGEQPQHF.

This clonotype was detected a few times. One end of the junction is discordant with germline, which a read error may explain. The V call is TRBV6-2 or TRBV6-3, the J call TRBJ2-1; D not certain. Germline V gene sequence: CDR1 MNHEY, CDR2 SVGEGT. CDR3 size: 15 residues. CDR3 DNA: TGTGCCAGCAGTCCCCTCAAAATCTCCGACAATGAGCAGTTCTTC. Residues: CASSPLKISDNEQFF.

The CDR3 coding sequence is TGTGCCAGCAGCGTTAGCCACGTATCAAGCTCCTACAATGAGCAGTTCTTC. Amino acids: CASSVSHVSSSYNEQFF. The chain combines TRBV7-9 with TRBJ2-1; unclear D gene. This CDR3 is 17 amino acids long. The germline V gene encodes CDR1 SEHNR and CDR2 FQNEAQ (reference sequence). V gave up 5 bases and J gave up 0 bases, with 17 bases separating them.

The rearrangement links TRBV4-3 to TRBJ2-5; either TRBD1 or TRBD2 may supply D (6 bases each). Germline V gives CDR1 LGHNA, CDR2 YSLEER. This CDR3 is built from 16 residues. Trimming shortened V by 4 bases and J by 11 bases, and 26 bases separated the two germline ends. CDR3 region: CASSRIPGLEGDEQYF. Here the CDR3 DNA reads TGCGCCAGCAGCCGGATTCCGGGACTGGAGGGGGATGAGCAGTACTTC.

The rearrangement links TRBV6-4 to TRBJ2-1; 8 bases align to TRBD1. The CDR3 has 15 amino acids. Germline V lookup: CDR1 MRHNA, CDR2 SNTAGT. V shed 2 bases and J 1 base; nucleotides not matched to a gene: 1. The CDR3 sequence: CASSDTGGSYNEQFF. The DNA of the CDR3 is TGTGCCAGCAGTGACACAGGGGGTTCCTACAATGAGCAGTTCTTC.